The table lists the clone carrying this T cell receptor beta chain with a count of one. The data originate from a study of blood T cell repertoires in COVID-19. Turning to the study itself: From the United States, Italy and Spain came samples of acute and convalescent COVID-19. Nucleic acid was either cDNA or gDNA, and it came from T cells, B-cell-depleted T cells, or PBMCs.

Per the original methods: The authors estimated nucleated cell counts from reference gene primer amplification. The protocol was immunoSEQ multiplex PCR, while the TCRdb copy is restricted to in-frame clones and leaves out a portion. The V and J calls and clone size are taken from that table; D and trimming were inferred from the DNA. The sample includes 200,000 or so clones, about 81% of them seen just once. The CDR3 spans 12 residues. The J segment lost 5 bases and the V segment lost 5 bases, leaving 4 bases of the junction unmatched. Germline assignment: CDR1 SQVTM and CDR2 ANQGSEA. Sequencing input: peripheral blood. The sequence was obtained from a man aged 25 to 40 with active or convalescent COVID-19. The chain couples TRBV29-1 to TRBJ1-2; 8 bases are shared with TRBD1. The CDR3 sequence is CSVTTGEYGYTF. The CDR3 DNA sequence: TGCAGCGTTACGACAGGGGAGTATGGCTACACCTTC.